These 21 T cell receptor beta chains were all obtained from the same sample, sequenced in a study of shared clonotypes between healthy human individuals. Here immunoSEQ multiplex PCR was the method, and the copy in TCRdb shows in-frame clones only, minus some. The table has about 1 million clones, approximately 68% seen once. The sample taken for sequencing was memory CD4+ T cells sorted from blood. Subset noted: CD45RA-negative fraction. These TCRs come from a man between 18 and 35 years old in good health.

V is TRBV27 and J is TRBJ2-3; D might be TRBD1 (5 bases). Trimming took off 2 bases at V and 6 bases at J, with 15 bases between the two ends. Germline CDR1 MNHEY, CDR2 SMNVEV (reference sequence). The CDR3 runs 15 residues. The chain's CDR3 is CASSLGRLGPDTQYF. The DNA for the CDR3 is TGTGCCAGCAGTTTAGGTCGGCTGGGGCCGGATACGCAGTATTTT.

This chain's CDR3 is CASSTGTSGSQKVEYF. Here the CDR3 DNA reads TGTGCCAGTAGTACGGGGACTAGCGGGAGTCAGAAAGTGGAGTATTTT. V is TRBV19 and J is TRBJ2-3; 14 bases line up with TRBD2. Trimming removed 4 bases from V and 13 bases from J; junction bases left unmatched: 13. CDR3 length: 16 amino acids. The germline gives CDR1 LNHDA, CDR2 SQIVND (reference sequence).

This chain joins TRBV27 and TRBJ2-7; tentatively, D is TRBD2 (6 bases). Germline-derived CDR1 and CDR2 are MNHEY and SMNVEV (reference sequence). This CDR3 contains 15 residues. The germline V and J ends were trimmed by 2 bases and 9 bases, with 20 bases remaining between them. CDR3 sequence (DNA): TGTGCCAGCAGTTTACATCCGCCTACCGAAGCGGGGCAGTACTTC. Its protein product is CASSLHPPTEAGQYF.

As for this clone: Other DNA sequences in the sample encode the same CDR3. V is TRBV10-3 and J is TRBJ1-1; TRBD1 might be the D (5 bases). The CDR3 has 13 amino acids. Germline V gene lookup returns CDR1 ENHRY and CDR2 SYGVKD. Trimming shortened V by 4 bases and J by 3 bases, and 9 bases separated the two germline ends. CDR3 in DNA: TGTGCCATCAGTGGGCAGGGCGACACTGAAGCTTTCTTT. The encoded protein is CAISGQGDTEAFF.

This clone was seen only once. The chain uses TRBV5-6 and TRBJ2-6, with 8 bases lining up with TRBD1. The CDR3 totals 18 residues. J gave up 3 bases and V 4 bases, and 12 bases lay outside the gene matches. The germline CDR1 and CDR2 sequences are SGHDT and YYEEEE. DNA for the CDR3: TGTGCCAGCAGCCCTTTGGCAGGGGGCAACAGTGGGGCCAACGTCCTGACTTTC. It translates to CASSPLAGGNSGANVLTF. The full variable domain, rest sourced from reference TRBV5-6 and TRBJ2-6, is DAGVTQSPTHLIKTRGQQVTLRCSPKSGHDTVSWYQQALGQGPQFIFQYYEEEERQRGNFPDRFSGHQFPNYSSELNVNALLLGDSALYLCASSPLAGGNSGANVLTFGAGSRLTVL.

V usage is TRBV6-6 and J usage is TRBJ1-6; 8 nucleotides match TRBD1. CDR1 is MNHNY and CDR2 is SVGAGI in the germline V gene (reference sequence). The V segment lost 6 bases and the J segment 2 bases; nucleotides outside the gene matches: 6. The CDR3 has 16 amino acids. CDR3 coding DNA: TGTGCCAGCAGATTAGACAGGGGCGCCTATAATTCACCCCTCCACTTT. Translating it yields CASRLDRGAYNSPLHF.

This sequence joins TRBV5-6 and TRBJ2-7, with 7 bases fitting TRBD1. J lost 0 bases, V lost 7 bases, and 7 bases had no gene match. Germline V gene data show CDR1 as SGHDT and CDR2 as YYEEEE. This CDR3 is built from 14 residues. The CDR3 nucleotides are TGTGCCAGCCAACGGACAGGCAACTCCTACGAGCAGTACTTC. Its translation: CASQRTGNSYEQYF.

The chain employs TRBV5-1 and TRBJ2-2; 7 nucleotides match TRBD2. Losses at the gene ends were 2 bases for V and 6 bases for J; bases not matched to a gene: 7. The CDR3 loop spans 15 amino acids. From germline, CDR1 is SGHRS and CDR2 YFSETQ. The CDR3 reads CASSFAGRESGELFF. Written as DNA, the CDR3 is TGCGCCAGCAGCTTCGCTGGGAGGGAGTCCGGGGAGCTGTTTTTT.

This chain links TRBV5-4 with TRBJ2-6; TRBD1 matches 9 bases. The germline V gene has CDR1 SGHNT and CDR2 YYREEE (reference sequence). The CDR3 has 19 amino acids. V shed 4 bases, J shed 2 bases, and the junction held 13 bases outside the gene matches. CDR3 sequence: CASSEPGPGTGTGANVLTF. The CDR3, as DNA: TGTGCCAGCAGCGAGCCTGGTCCCGGGACAGGGACTGGGGCCAACGTCCTGACTTTC.

This clone was detected only once. V usage is TRBV6-6 and J usage is TRBJ1-5, with TRBD1 matching 10 bases. The CDR3 contains 16 residues. Germline values: CDR1 MNHNY, CDR2 SVGAGI (reference sequence). Trimming took 2 bases from V and 11 from J; bases not matched to a gene: 12. The CDR3 region has the DNA TGTGCCAGCAGTTACACAACCGGACAGGGGGTGAGGACCCAGCATTTT. Translation: CASSYTTGQGVRTQHF.

Regarding this clone: This likely stems from a read error, as it lies one base from a far larger clone. This sequence joins TRBV27 and TRBJ2-1; 9 bases line up with TRBD2. The CDR3 consists of 16 residues. In germline, CDR1 is MNHEY, CDR2 SMNVEV (reference sequence). After removal of 10 bases from V and 5 bases from J, the junction contained 15 bases not matched to a gene. CDR3 in amino acids: CATQARGREGHNEQFF. The CDR3 DNA follows: TGTGCCACACAAGCAAGGGGGCGGGAGGGTCACAATGAGCAGTTCTTC.

The J gene is TRBJ2-7, the V gene TRBV15, with TRBD1 matching over 7 bases. The CDR3 runs to 16 residues. J lost 4 bases, V lost 4 bases, and 13 bases had no gene match. The germline V gene has CDR1 LNHNV and CDR2 YYDKDF (reference sequence). CDR3 DNA: TGTGCCACCAGCACAAAAGGACAGGCTCTACTTTACGAGCAGTACTTC. It translates to CATSTKGQALLYEQYF.

Notes on this clone: This CDR3 is also generated by other DNA sequences in the sample. The gene calls are TRBV5-4 and TRBJ2-6, with D uncertain. Germline assignment: CDR1 SGHNT and CDR2 YYREEE (reference sequence). The CDR3 covers 15 residues. V was pared by 0 bases and J by 0 bases, with 4 bases between. In DNA form, the CDR3 reads TGTGCCAGCAGCTTGGGCCACTCTGGGGCCAACGTCCTGACTTTC. Its protein product is CASSLGHSGANVLTF.

This clone was recorded at least ten times. The V and J genes are TRBV15 and TRBJ1-4; possible D gene TRBD1, 5 bases. The germline V gene encodes CDR1 LNHNV and CDR2 YYDKDF (reference sequence). The CDR3 is made up of 15 amino acids. V shed 1 base and J shed 4 bases, with 10 bases lying between them. The CDR3 DNA is TGTGCCACCAGCAGAGGAGGGGCGTTTAATGAAAAACTGTTTTTT. Amino acid sequence: CATSRGGAFNEKLFF.

This clone was found once. The V call is TRBV5-1, the J call TRBJ1-1, with D possibly matching TRBD1 (5 bases). V lost 5 bases and J 5 bases, leaving 13 bases between the germline ends. The CDR3 length is 13 residues. Germline lookup yields CDR1 SGHRS and CDR2 YFSETQ. Here the CDR3 DNA reads TGCGCCAGCAGAAATATGGGGGGGACTGAAGCTTTCTTT. It translates to CASRNMGGTEAFF.

The chain recombines TRBV25-1 with TRBJ1-6; tentative D call: TRBD1 (5 bases). The CDR3 is 13 amino acids. CDR1 is MGHDK and CDR2 is SYGVNS in the germline V gene. V shed 7 bases and J shed 8 bases, with 12 bases lying between them. CDR3 region: CASNAGGYSPLHF. Here the CDR3 DNA reads TGTGCCAGCAACGCGGGGGGTTATTCACCCCTCCACTTT.

The gene calls are TRBV4-2 and TRBJ1-6; a weak D match, TRBD1 (5 bases). Per germline, CDR1 LGHNA and CDR2 YNFKEQ. Trimming took 2 bases from V and 14 from J, leaving 16 bases between them. The CDR3 has 14 residues. The CDR3 DNA reads as TGTGCCAGCAGCCAACCCAAAACCTGGGGGTCCCTCCACTTT. Encoded protein: CASSQPKTWGSLHF.

The chain couples TRBV7-9 to TRBJ2-3; 9 bases match TRBD1. The V segment lost 5 bases and the J segment 5 bases; nucleotides outside the gene matches: 14. Germline V gene lookup returns CDR1 SEHNR and CDR2 FQNEAQ (reference sequence). This CDR3 spans 17 amino acids. In DNA form, the CDR3 reads TGTGCCAGCAGCCCTGGTCCCGGACAGGGGATCCGAGATACGCAGTATTTT. Protein product: CASSPGPGQGIRDTQYF.

The rearrangement uses TRBV4-3 and TRBJ2-5; either TRBD1 or TRBD2 may fit D (5 bases each). Gene TRBJ2-7 matches the end of the DNA better, so the J call may be wrong. Germline assignment: CDR1 LGHNA and CDR2 YSLEER. This CDR3 has 14 residues. The CDR3: CASSPRDRPYEQYF. CDR3 coding DNA: TGCGCCAGCAGCCCCCGGGACCGACCCTACGAGCAGTACTTC.

The V and J genes are TRBV28 and TRBJ2-7, with D uncertain. The CDR3 spans 15 residues. Deletions cut 3 bases from V and 0 bases from J, with 12 bases between. Germline V CDR1 and CDR2: MDHEN, SYDVKM. In DNA form, the CDR3 reads TGTGCCAGCAGTTTTGTCAGGCCGGGCTCCTACGAGCAGTACTTC. Its translation is CASSFVRPGSYEQYF.

This chain uses TRBV18 with TRBJ2-2; possible D gene TRBD1, 5 bases. CDR1 and CDR2 (germline): KGHSH, LQKENI. The CDR3 runs 14 residues. V was shortened by 5 bases and J by 4 bases, with 11 bases between the two germline ends. The DNA of the CDR3 is TGTGCCAGCTCATCCCAGGGCTCCACCGGGGAGCTGTTTTTT. It specifies CASSSQGSTGELFF.